One sample yielded the 22 T cell receptor beta chains listed below, sequenced in a study of shared clonotypes between healthy human individuals. TCRdb's table, derived via immunoSEQ multiplex PCR, lists solely in-frame clones and lacks some. The repertoire holds about 680,000 clones, approximately 73% seen once, with around 1.8% in the top ten. The sample consisted of memory CD4+ T cells sorted from blood. Sample subset: CD45RA-negative fraction. Receptor source: a woman aged 25 to 45 in good health.

The V gene is TRBV7-8, the J gene TRBJ2-5, with no clear D. Trimming left V 3 bases short and J 5 bases short, with 7 bases between. Germline-derived CDR1 and CDR2 are SGHVS and FQNEAQ. The CDR3 is 12 amino acids. CDR3 coding DNA: TGTGCCAGCAGCTTCCAGGTGGAGACCCAGTACTTC. Translation: CASSFQVETQYF.

The CDR3 reads CAWSRAGKDTAKNIQYF. As DNA, the CDR3 is TGTGCCTGGAGCCGGGCGGGTAAGGACACAGCCAAAAACATTCAGTACTTC. The chain uses TRBV30 and TRBJ2-4; D may correspond to TRBD1 or TRBD2 (5 bases each). The CDR3 has 17 amino acids. Germline V gene sequence: CDR1 GTSNPN, CDR2 SVGIG (reference sequence). Trimming pared 3 bases from V and 0 bases from J, leaving 18 bases between.

The rearrangement links TRBV12-5 to TRBJ2-1; TRBD2 matches at 10 bases. This CDR3 spans 17 amino acids. Germline loops: CDR1 LGHNT, CDR2 FRNRAP. The V gene end was trimmed by 1 base and the J gene end by 8 bases; junction bases not matched to a gene: 11. The CDR3: CASGLGNRAGGSDEQFF. The CDR3 DNA reads TGTGCTAGTGGTTTGGGGAACCGAGCGGGAGGGTCTGATGAGCAGTTCTTC.

This sequence joins TRBV6-6 and TRBJ2-3, with 8 bases fitting TRBD1. V trimming: 2 bases; J trimming: 8 bases; junction bases outside the gene matches: 12. Per the germline V gene, CDR1 is MNHNY and CDR2 is SVGAGI (reference sequence). CDR3 length equals 16 residues. The CDR3 region has the DNA TGTGCCAGCAGTTACCCTCCATACCGGACAGGGACTACGCAGTATTTT. It translates to CASSYPPYRTGTTQYF.

This clone was counted once. The chain joins TRBV4-1 to TRBJ1-1; D is unclear. V lost 0 bases and J lost 1, with 9 bases in between. Germline V gives CDR1 MGHRA, CDR2 YSYEKL. CDR3 length: 15 residues. The CDR3, as DNA: TGCGCCAGCAGCCAAGAGGCACACTGGAACACTGAAGCTTTCTTT. As protein: CASSQEAHWNTEAFF.

The gene calls are TRBV5-4 and TRBJ1-4; D unresolved. This CDR3 has 13 residues. Per the germline V gene, CDR1 is SGHNT and CDR2 is YYREEE (reference sequence). Trimming took 0 bases from V and 6 from J, leaving 6 bases between them. The DNA of the CDR3 is TGTGCCAGCAGCTTGGGCCCTGATGAAAAACTGTTTTTT. Its translation: CASSLGPDEKLFF.

A single count supports this clone. This specimen includes other DNA sequences encoding the same CDR3. The chain is built from TRBV5-6 and TRBJ1-1; D unresolved. Germline lookup yields CDR1 SGHDT and CDR2 YYEEEE. This CDR3 comprises 14 residues. V lost 3 bases, J lost 0 bases, and 9 bases lay in between. The CDR3 coding sequence is TGTGCCAGCAGCTCACGAGGGATGAACACTGAAGCTTTCTTT. As protein: CASSSRGMNTEAFF.

The rearrangement uses TRBV10-3 and TRBJ1-2, with 9 bases identical to TRBD1. The germline CDR1 and CDR2 sequences are ENHRY and SYGVKD. The CDR3 contains 14 residues. With 6 bases clipped from V and 1 base from J, the junction kept 3 bases outside the gene matches. CDR3 DNA: TGTGCCATCAGGCGGGGACAGGGTAACTATGGCTACACCTTC. Amino acid sequence: CAIRRGQGNYGYTF.

The chain carries TRBV18 and TRBJ2-7; maybe TRBD1 (5 bases). CDR3 length: 14 amino acids. Germline lookup yields CDR1 KGHSH and CDR2 LQKENI. V gave up 2 bases and J gave up 2 bases, with 10 bases separating them. This CDR3 reads CASSPGQVPYEQYF. For the CDR3, the DNA is TGTGCCAGCTCACCAGGACAAGTCCCCTACGAGCAGTACTTC.

The table lists this clone with a few counts. The rearrangement joins TRBV7-9 to TRBJ1-5; perhaps TRBD1 as D (6 bases). Germline V lookup: CDR1 SEHNR, CDR2 FQNEAQ (reference sequence). The CDR3 consists of 12 residues. V lost 4 bases to trimming and J lost 5 bases, with 6 bases between them. The DNA for the CDR3 is TGTGCCAGCAGCTCAGGGGATCAGCCCCAGCATTTT. Translated, it gives CASSSGDQPQHF.

This clone was seen just once. The chain uses TRBV28 and TRBJ2-7; 7 nucleotides align to TRBD2. Unmatched junction bases numbered 14, after V lost 5 bases and J lost 1 base. The CDR3 spans 17 residues. Germline CDR1 and CDR2: MDHEN and SYDVKM. CDR3 sequence: CASSTPRGSGNSYEQYF. The CDR3 region has the DNA TGTGCCAGCAGTACACCCCGCGGGAGCGGCAATTCCTACGAGCAGTACTTC.

V is TRBV7-2 and J is TRBJ2-1, with 8 bases that match TRBD2. The CDR3 has 17 amino acids. J was trimmed by 6 bases and V by 2 bases; bases with no gene match: 12. CDR1 and CDR2 from the germline V gene are SGHTA and FQGNSA. The CDR3 DNA reads as TGTGCCAGCAGCTTACCCCCCATAGCGGGGTGGGGCAATGAGCAGTTCTTC. This translates into CASSLPPIAGWGNEQFF.

This chain connects TRBV19 to TRBJ1-2; TRBD1 matches at 7 bases. From germline, CDR1 is LNHDA and CDR2 SQIVND (reference sequence). This CDR3 has 15 amino acids. The V segment lost 3 bases and the J segment 4 bases; nucleotides outside the gene matches: 8. CDR3 residues: CASSILWDRGYGYTF. CDR3 nucleotide sequence: TGTGCCAGTAGTATCCTCTGGGACAGAGGCTATGGCTACACCTTC. Looking up the rest from reference TRBV19 and TRBJ1-2 gives the full variable domain: DGGITQSPKYLFRKEGQNVTLSCEQNLNHDAMYWYRQDPGQGLRLIYYSQIVNDFQKGDIAEGYSVSREKKESFPLTVTSAQKNPTAFYLCASSILWDRGYGYTFGSGTRLTVV.

This rearrangement joins TRBV2 to TRBJ1-4; D remains ambiguous. The CDR3 consists of 15 residues. The germline V gene encodes CDR1 SNHLY and CDR2 FYNNEI. V was clipped by 2 bases and J by 5 bases, with 12 bases between them. DNA of the CDR3: TGTGCCAGCAGTGAATACGGCAGTTTAAATGAAAAACTGTTTTTT. It yields the protein CASSEYGSLNEKLFF.

The chain combines TRBV5-1 with TRBJ2-1, with 14 positions matching TRBD2. CDR3 length: 15 residues. Germline CDR1 reads SGHRS; CDR2 reads YFSETQ. J lost 10 bases, V lost 4 bases, and 7 bases had no gene match. The CDR3 sequence is CASSRGLAGAEEQFF. CDR3 nucleotides: TGCGCCAGCAGCCGGGGACTAGCGGGAGCTGAGGAGCAGTTCTTC.

This clone was detected ten times or more. The DNA of the CDR3 is TGTGCCAGCAGGTCAGACAGGGCCTATGGCTACACCTTC. It translates to CASRSDRAYGYTF. The chain combines TRBV7-2 with TRBJ1-2; TRBD1 matches 7 bases. V dropped 6 bases and J dropped 4; count of bases not matched to a gene: 5. This CDR3 spans 13 amino acids. Germline values: CDR1 SGHTA, CDR2 FQGNSA.

The chain has TRBV5-6 and TRBJ1-1, with D tentatively TRBD1 (5 bases). The germline V gene has CDR1 SGHDT and CDR2 YYEEEE. Trimming took off 1 base at V and 5 bases at J, with 12 bases between the two ends. The CDR3 contains 14 residues. CDR3 nucleotide sequence: TGTGCCAGCAGCTTGATTGGGGGACGGACTGAAGCTTTCTTT. Translating it yields CASSLIGGRTEAFF. Looking up the rest from reference TRBV5-6 and TRBJ1-1 gives the full variable domain: DAGVTQSPTHLIKTRGQQVTLRCSPKSGHDTVSWYQQALGQGPQFIFQYYEEEERQRGNFPDRFSGHQFPNYSSELNVNALLLGDSALYLCASSLIGGRTEAFFGQGTRLTVV.

The V call is TRBV28, the J call TRBJ1-4, with D tentatively TRBD1 (5 bases). Between the trimmed V and J ends, which lost 7 bases and 7 bases, there was a span of 13 bases. The CDR3 has 13 residues. Germline values: CDR1 MDHEN, CDR2 SYDVKM. CDR3 sequence: CASNGGGGEKLFF. The DNA for the CDR3 is TGTGCCAGCAATGGGGGAGGAGGTGAAAAACTGTTTTTT.

The rearrangement uses TRBV6-1 and TRBJ1-1, with 9 bases lining up with TRBD1. The junction had 2 bases not matched to a gene; V was cut back by 5 bases and J by 1 base. Germline V lookup: CDR1 MNHNS, CDR2 SASEGT. The CDR3 has 14 residues. CDR3 residues: CASSRDRENTEAFF. The CDR3 nucleotides are TGTGCCAGCAGTCGGGACAGGGAGAACACTGAAGCTTTCTTT.

The chain joins TRBV2 to TRBJ2-1, with D perhaps TRBD1 (5 bases). The V gene lost 1 base and the J gene lost 2 bases, with 6 bases spanning the gap. CDR1 and CDR2 (germline): SNHLY, FYNNEI. CDR3 size: 14 residues. CDR3 loop: CASSEEGAYNEQFF. DNA of the CDR3: TGTGCCAGCAGTGAAGAAGGGGCCTACAATGAGCAGTTCTTC.

The chain combines TRBV5-1 with TRBJ1-2; 10 bases align to TRBD1. V was clipped by 4 bases and J by 7 bases; unmatched bases: 10. The CDR3 is 15 amino acids. Germline V gene lookup returns CDR1 SGHRS and CDR2 YFSETQ. The chain's CDR3 is CASSTLGDRGSGYTF. The CDR3, as DNA: TGCGCCAGCAGCACCTTAGGGGACAGGGGCAGTGGCTACACCTTC.

This rearrangement joins TRBV11-3 to TRBJ2-3, with 9 bases aligning to TRBD1. Germline V gives CDR1 SGHNT, CDR2 YENEEA. V dropped 5 bases and J dropped 5; count of bases not matched to a gene: 8. The CDR3 runs to 15 residues. CDR3 nucleotide sequence: TGTGCCAGCAGCCCAAGGACAGGGGAGAGAGATACGCAGTATTTT. It translates to CASSPRTGERDTQYF.